This T cell receptor (beta chain) was sequenced in a study of T cells in localized non-small cell lung cancer. Germline V gene sequence: CDR1 SQVTM, CDR2 ANQGSEA. This CDR3 is 12 amino acids long. Trimming took off 2 bases at V and 6 bases at J, with 9 bases between the two ends. The repertoire was sequenced with immunoSEQ multiplex PCR; TCRdb's copy has only in-frame clones and lacks some. The table shows around 70,000 clones, with 80% to 90% occurring only once. Study findings and constraints: Without multi-region sequencing, intratumor heterogeneity could not be excluded. Patients showing higher blood T cell density tended to see longer overall survival.

To note about this clone: What it recognizes is unknown.

The receptor was derived from a male donor at least 60 years old with stage III squamous cell lung carcinoma. Sequenced material: peripheral blood, taken before any cancer treatment. The rearrangement uses TRBV29-1 and TRBJ2-3; D is uncertain. The CDR3 coding sequence is TGCAGCGTTGAAAAAAAAAGGGATACGCAGTATTTT. This codes for CSVEKKRDTQYF.